The clone carrying this TCR beta chain was recorded once. Its antigen is not identified. Method: immunoSEQ multiplex PCR; TCRdb's copy keeps in-frame clones and lacks some. The sample carries some 140,000 clones, around nine tenths recorded once. The data are from a study of T cell responses to AZD1222 COVID-19 vaccine. Across the study: Investigators merged groups given second doses at roughly 4 or roughly 12 weeks.

The length of the CDR3 is 17 residues. V lost 0 bases and J lost 7, with 17 bases in between. Germline assignment: CDR1 SGHRS and CDR2 YFSETQ. Regarding the study as a whole: White British donors predominated, females outnumbered males, and clonal diversity was possibly underestimated. Vaccine-associated CD4 TCRs ranged over spike, dominating at 160-218 and 743-854. Spike-specific TCR depth and breadth grew after two AZD1222 doses.

V usage is TRBV5-1 and J usage is TRBJ1-6; no definite D call. This clonotype was obtained from an adult in good health. The material was peripheral blood, obtained on day 0 of AZD1222 vaccination. The CDR3 nucleotides read TGCGCCAGCAGCTTGGATTTGGTCGGGCAGAGAAATTCACCCCTCCACTTT. The encoded protein is CASSLDLVGQRNSPLHF.